The next 18 T cell receptor beta chains were all read from a single sample in a study of blood T cell repertoires in COVID-19. Sequenced by immunoSEQ multiplex PCR; TCRdb stores in-frame clones only, minus some. The sample lists tens of thousands of clones; more than 70% were seen once. Input material: peripheral blood. The receptors originated from a woman aged 80 or over with active or convalescent COVID-19.

V gene TRBV7-8 combines with J gene TRBJ2-2; the D is unclear. Per germline, CDR1 SGHVS and CDR2 FQNEAQ. This CDR3 has 17 amino acids. V shed 1 base and J shed 7 bases, with 19 bases lying between them. CDR3 coding DNA: TGTGCCAGCAGCTTAGGAATGTCAGTCGGGTTTGGCGGGGAGCTGTTTTTT. Translating it yields CASSLGMSVGFGGELFF.

This chain connects TRBV7-2 to TRBJ1-4; 7 bases match TRBD1. After removal of 5 bases from V and 7 bases from J, the junction contained 10 bases not matched to a gene. The germline V gene encodes CDR1 SGHTA and CDR2 FQGNSA. CDR3 size: 15 residues. The CDR3 reads CASSDTTGSGEKLFF. For the CDR3, the DNA is TGTGCCAGCAGCGACACGACAGGGTCGGGTGAAAAACTGTTTTTT.

V is TRBV3-1 (or the pseudogene TRBV3-2) and J is TRBJ1-5, with D perhaps matching TRBD1 (5 bases). This CDR3 spans 13 amino acids. Trimming took 3 bases from V and 3 from J, leaving 6 bases between them. Per the germline V gene, CDR1 is LGHDT and CDR2 is YNNKEL (reference sequence). CDR3 bases: TGTGCCAGCAGCCAGGGACTCAATCAGCCCCAGCATTTT. Its translation: CASSQGLNQPQHF.

The V call is TRBV30, the J call TRBJ2-3; no reliable D call. The CDR3 is 15 amino acids. V was trimmed by 2 bases and J by 4 bases, leaving 16 bases between them. CDR1 GTSNPN and CDR2 SVGIG come from the germline V gene (reference sequence). The CDR3 nucleotides read TGTGCCTGGAGTAGTGGAATTTCGAGCGCAGATACGCAGTATTTT. This translates into CAWSSGISSADTQYF.

The V call is TRBV29-1, the J call TRBJ2-3, with D unresolved. Trimming took off 5 bases at V and 4 bases at J, with 16 bases between the two ends. Germline CDR1 is SQVTM and CDR2 is ANQGSEA. This CDR3 contains 14 residues. The DNA for the CDR3 is TGCAGCGTTACCTTAGCCTTCGGAGCAGATACGCAGTATTTT. Protein: CSVTLAFGADTQYF.

This clone is termed medium-sized. This chain joins TRBV4-1 and TRBJ2-7, with 7 positions matching TRBD1. Per germline, CDR1 MGHRA and CDR2 YSYEKL. CDR3 size: 15 residues. V gave up 0 bases and J gave up 6 bases; unmatched junction bases: 8. The chain's CDR3 is CASSQDSETGFEQYF. CDR3 coding DNA: TGCGCCAGCAGCCAAGACTCCGAGACAGGGTTCGAGCAGTACTTC.

The chain employs TRBV10-3 and TRBJ1-6; D is undetermined. Deletions cut 1 base from V and 7 bases from J, with 8 bases between. The CDR3 covers 14 residues. Germline V CDR1 and CDR2: ENHRY, SYGVKD. This CDR3 is CAISEFAENSPLHF. CDR3 in DNA: TGTGCCATCAGTGAGTTTGCGGAAAATTCACCCCTCCACTTT.

This clone showed up just a few times. The rearrangement links TRBV3-1 (or the pseudogene TRBV3-2) to TRBJ1-2; D not certain. V shed 2 bases and J shed 7 bases, with 5 bases lying between them. This CDR3 spans 11 amino acids. Germline-derived CDR1 and CDR2 are LGHDT and YNNKEL (reference sequence). Here the CDR3 reads CASSQSFGYTF. The CDR3 nucleotides read TGTGCCAGCAGCCAAAGCTTTGGCTACACCTTC.

This chain joins TRBV10-3 and TRBJ2-1; TRBD2 might be the D (6 bases). Trimming shortened V by 7 bases and J by 6 bases, and 19 bases separated the two germline ends. The CDR3 is 15 residues long. CDR1 and CDR2 from the germline V gene are ENHRY and SYGVKD. The CDR3 nucleotides are TGTGCCATCACGAGCGGGTACGATGGGGTCAATGAGCAGTTCTTC. Residues: CAITSGYDGVNEQFF.

Only one count was recorded for this clone. The chain employs TRBV5-1 and TRBJ1-4; D may be TRBD1 (5 bases). Germline CDR1 and CDR2: SGHRS and YFSETQ. This CDR3 has 15 amino acids. V lost 1 base and J 8 bases, leaving 15 bases between the germline ends. The CDR3 loop is CASSLRSGPREKLFF. CDR3 DNA: TGCGCCAGCAGCTTGCGGTCAGGGCCTAGGGAAAAACTGTTTTTT.

The genes are TRBV6-5 and TRBJ1-4; D is uncertain. Germline V gene data show CDR1 as MNHEY and CDR2 as SVGAGI. V was trimmed by 0 bases and J by 5 bases, leaving 7 bases between them. The CDR3 spans 14 residues. The CDR3 DNA reads as TGTGCCAGCAGTTACTCAGGCGGGAATGAAAAACTGTTTTTT. It specifies CASSYSGGNEKLFF.

This chain links TRBV29-1 with TRBJ2-1, with D maybe TRBD2 (6 bases). CDR3 length equals 14 residues. Germline V CDR1 and CDR2: SQVTM, ANQGSEA. Trimming shortened V by 7 bases and J by 4 bases, and 17 bases separated the two germline ends. Here the CDR3 reads CSASSQAGYNEQFF. For the CDR3, the DNA is TGCAGCGCCTCCTCTCAAGCGGGTTACAATGAGCAGTTCTTC.

The chain employs TRBV11-3 and TRBJ2-1; TRBD2 is a possible D gene (6 bases). Germline CDR1 reads SGHNT; CDR2 reads YENEEA. CDR3 length equals 16 residues. V lost 4 bases to trimming and J lost 0 bases, with 13 bases between them. Here the CDR3 reads CASSSGGTLSYNEQFF. The CDR3 DNA sequence: TGTGCCAGCAGCTCCGGAGGGACGCTCTCCTACAATGAGCAGTTCTTC.

For the CDR3, the DNA is TGTGCCAGCAGCTTAGTTACAGGTCCTATCGGCTACACCTTC. Encoded protein: CASSLVTGPIGYTF. V is TRBV7-8 and J is TRBJ1-2; a weak D match, TRBD1 (5 bases). CDR3 length: 14 amino acids. Germline values: CDR1 SGHVS, CDR2 FQNEAQ. Trimming removed 1 base at V and 8 bases at J, with 14 bases between.

CDR3 nucleotide sequence: TGTGCCACCAGTGATCAAACTAGCGGGAGCTCCTACAATGAGCAGTTCTTC. It specifies CATSDQTSGSSYNEQFF. V is TRBV24-1 and J is TRBJ2-1; 11 bases are a match to TRBD2. CDR1 KGHDR and CDR2 SFDVKD come from the germline V gene. CDR3 length: 17 residues. V was pared by 3 bases and J by 0 bases, with 3 bases of the junction left unmatched.

This chain links TRBV13 with TRBJ1-1; D remains unclear. V was cut by 0 bases and J by 1 base, with 6 bases left in between. In germline, CDR1 is PRHDT, CDR2 FYEKMQ (reference sequence). This CDR3 has 14 amino acids. Here the CDR3 reads CASSLGRRNTEAFF. The CDR3 nucleotides are TGTGCCAGCAGCTTAGGCCGGAGGAACACTGAAGCTTTCTTT.

CDR3 in DNA: TGTGCCAGTAGTATGCGCGGGAGGGCAGGTGAGCAGTTCTTC. It translates to CASSMRGRAGEQFF. V gene TRBV19 combines with J gene TRBJ2-1; 9 nucleotides agree with TRBD2. Germline V gives CDR1 LNHDA, CDR2 SQIVND (reference sequence). Losses at the gene ends were 3 bases for V and 9 bases for J; bases not matched to a gene: 6. This CDR3 is built from 14 residues. The full variable domain, its missing parts supplied by reference TRBV19 and TRBJ2-1, is DGGITQSPKYLFRKEGQNVTLSCEQNLNHDAMYWYRQDPGQGLRLIYYSQIVNDFQKGDIAEGYSVSREKKESFPLTVTSAQKNPTAFYLCASSMRGRAGEQFFGPGTRLTVL.

The chain has TRBV5-6 and TRBJ1-4; 9 bases line up with TRBD1. This CDR3 has 12 residues. Germline loops: CDR1 SGHDT, CDR2 YYEEEE. The junction had 4 bases not matched to a gene; V was cut back by 5 bases and J by 11 bases. The CDR3 loop is CASRGQGGKLFF. CDR3 bases: TGTGCCAGCAGGGGACAGGGAGGTAAACTGTTTTTT.